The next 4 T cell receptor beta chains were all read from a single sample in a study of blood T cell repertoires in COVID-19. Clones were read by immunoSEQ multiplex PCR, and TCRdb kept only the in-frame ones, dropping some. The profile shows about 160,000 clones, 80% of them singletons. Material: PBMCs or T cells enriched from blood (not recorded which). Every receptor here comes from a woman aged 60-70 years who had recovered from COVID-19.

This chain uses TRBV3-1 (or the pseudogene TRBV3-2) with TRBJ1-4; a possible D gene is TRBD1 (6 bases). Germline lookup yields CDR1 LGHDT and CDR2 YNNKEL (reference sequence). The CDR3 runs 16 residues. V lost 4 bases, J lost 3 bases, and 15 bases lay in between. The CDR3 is CASSRRGLGANEKLFF. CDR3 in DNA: TGTGCCAGCAGCCGCAGGGGCCTAGGGGCTAATGAAAAACTGTTTTTT.

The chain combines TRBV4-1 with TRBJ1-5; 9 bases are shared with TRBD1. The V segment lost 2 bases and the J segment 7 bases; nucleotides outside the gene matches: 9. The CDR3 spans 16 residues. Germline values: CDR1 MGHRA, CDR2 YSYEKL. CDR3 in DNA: TGCGCCAGCAGCCAAACGACAGGGGGTAACGGGCAGCCCCAGCATTTT. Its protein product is CASSQTTGGNGQPQHF.

The CDR3 loop is CASSVAGNTEAFF. The CDR3 DNA sequence: TGTGCCAGCAGCGTAGCAGGAAATACTGAAGCTTTCTTT. The chain joins TRBV9 to TRBJ1-1; D is unresolved. V was clipped by 0 bases and J by 5 bases, with 8 bases between them. This CDR3 contains 13 residues. Germline CDR1 reads SGDLS; CDR2 reads YYNGEE.

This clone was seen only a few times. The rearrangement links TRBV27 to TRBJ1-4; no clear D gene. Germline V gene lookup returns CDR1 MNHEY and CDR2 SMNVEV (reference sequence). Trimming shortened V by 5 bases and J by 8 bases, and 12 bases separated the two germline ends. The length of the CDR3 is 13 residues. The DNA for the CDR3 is TGTGCCAGCAGTCCCTCCTGGAGGGAAAAACTGTTTTTT. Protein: CASSPSWREKLFF. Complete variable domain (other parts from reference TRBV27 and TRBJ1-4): EAQVTQNPRYLITVTGKKLTVTCSQNMNHEYMSWYRQDPGLGLRQIYYSMNVEVTDKGDVPEGYKVSRKEKRNFPLILESPSPNQTSLYFCASSPSWREKLFFGSGTQLSVL.